The rows below give T cell receptor beta chains drawn from one sample of a study of T-cell reconstitution after alpha-beta-depleted transplantation in children. TCRdb used MiXCR to reprocess the PCR reads, holding one entry per CDR3 protein. The sample includes about 470,000 distinct CDR3 sequences, 43% of them seen just once. Here the sequenced sample was PBMCs, taken before TCRalphabeta/CD19-depleted stem cell transplant. The receptors shown here come from a girl aged 2 to 10 with aplastic anemia, due to receive a stem cell transplant. CDR3s include the opening cysteine and the closing phenylalanine or tryptophan. The D gene is left open where the match is weak. Size tells how often a clone was seen (once, few, many) or the class of an expanded clone, and some rows leave it out.

d_gene	v_gene	abundance	j_gene	CDR3nt	CDR3aa
NA	TRBV6-1	NA	TRBJ1-1	TGTGCCAGCAGTGAACAGGATTTCGGCACTGAAGCTTTCTTT	CASSEQDFGTEAFF
TRBD2	TRBV5-1	NA	TRBJ2-3	TGCGCCAGCAGCCTCCGTCAACTAGCGGGGCCAGATACGCAGTATTTT	CASSLRQLAGPDTQYF
NA	TRBV9	NA	TRBJ1-5	TGTGCCAGCAGCGTAGCTCCAGGGAGCAATCAGCCCCAGCATTTT	CASSVAPGSNQPQHF
NA	TRBV20-1	NA	TRBJ1-2	TGCAGTGCTAGGCGGGAAAACTATGGCTACACCTTC	CSARRENYGYTF
NA	TRBV9	few	TRBJ2-5	TGTGCCAGCAGCGTAGCTAGCTTGGAGACCCAGTACTTC	CASSVASLETQYF
NA	TRBV20-1	few	TRBJ1-6	TGCAGTGCTGGCGGGACGGCAAATTCACCCCTCCACTTT	CSAGGTANSPLHF
NA	TRBV12-3/TRBV12-4	NA	TRBJ2-3	TGTGCCAGCAGTACCTCAGCGTGGACGCAGTATTTT	CASSTSAWTQYF
TRBD1	TRBV7-9	NA	TRBJ1-1	TGTGCCAGCAGCTTCGGACAGGGGGCGAACACTGAAGCTTTCTTT	CASSFGQGANTEAFF
NA	TRBV20-1	few	TRBJ1-1	TGCAGTGCTAGAGATGGAAACAGCCCGAACACTGAAGCTTTCTTT	CSARDGNSPNTEAFF
TRBD2	TRBV11-2	few	TRBJ2-1	TGTGCCAGCCGCCTGGGTAGCGGGGGATCCTACAATGAGCAGTTCTTC	CASRLGSGGSYNEQFF
TRBD1	TRBV28	NA	TRBJ1-2	TGTGCCAGCAGTTTCGGGACAGGCCTTAACTATGGCTACACCTTC	CASSFGTGLNYGYTF
NA	TRBV7-9	NA	TRBJ2-1	TGTGCCAGCAGCCCGCCCGAGGTCCTCTACAATGAGCAGTTCTTC	CASSPPEVLYNEQFF
TRBD2	TRBV5-1	NA	TRBJ2-7	TGCGCCAGCAGCCTGGAACCACCCACGCTAGCGGGAGGAAGGGAGCAGTACTTC	CASSLEPPTLAGGREQYF
NA	TRBV3-1	many	TRBJ2-1	TGTGCCAGCAGGACAGCCGGGGAGGCCAATGAGCAGTTCTTC	CASRTAGEANEQFF
TRBD1	TRBV20-1	many	TRBJ1-1	TGCAGTGCTAGACGTCCGACAGGGGGCGATGGCACTGAAGCTTTCTTT	CSARRPTGGDGTEAFF
NA	TRBV5-1	many	TRBJ1-3	TGCGCCAGCAGCTTGGTTGGAGGAGTTGGAAACACCATATATTTT	CASSLVGGVGNTIYF